This passage covers 3 T cell receptor beta chains from one sample sequenced in a study of T-cell memory formation after mild COVID-19. TCRdb fed the 5' RACE reads into MiXCR, producing one record per CDR3 protein. This sample carries about 600,000 distinct CDR3 sequences, approximately 21% of them seen once, and the ten largest clones take roughly 8.1%. The source material was PBMCs or a T cell subset sorted from them (not recorded which). The receptors stem from an adult woman who had mild COVID-19 (a few samples of this study predate the infection). Cell type and time point are not known.

This chain connects TRBV24-1 to TRBJ2-5; no clear D. The germline gives CDR1 KGHDR, CDR2 SFDVKD. With 4 bases removed from V and 3 bases from J, the gap between germline ends came to 20 bases. The CDR3 is 17 residues long. The CDR3 coding sequence is TGTGCCACCAGTGACCTGATCGGACGCATAGAGGAAGAGACCCAGTACTTC. Protein sequence: CATSDLIGRIEEETQYF.

This clonotype was detected a few times. The rearrangement joins TRBV19 to TRBJ2-7; perhaps TRBD2 as D (7 bases). Germline V gives CDR1 LNHDA, CDR2 SQIVND (reference sequence). Trimming took 6 bases from V and 0 from J, leaving 18 bases between them. The CDR3 is 16 amino acids. CDR3 nucleotide sequence: TGTGCCAGTAGCTGGGGGGGAGGGACACCCTCCTACGAGCAGTACTTC. Its protein is CASSWGGGTPSYEQYF.

The rearrangement joins TRBV10-3 to TRBJ1-6, with D uncertain. Looked up from germline, CDR1 is ENHRY and CDR2 is SYGVKD. This CDR3 comprises 14 residues. V shed 1 base and J shed 7 bases, with 8 bases lying between them. CDR3 sequence reads: CAISELGRNSPLHF. The CDR3 DNA is TGTGCCATCAGTGAGTTAGGACGCAATTCACCCCTCCACTTT.